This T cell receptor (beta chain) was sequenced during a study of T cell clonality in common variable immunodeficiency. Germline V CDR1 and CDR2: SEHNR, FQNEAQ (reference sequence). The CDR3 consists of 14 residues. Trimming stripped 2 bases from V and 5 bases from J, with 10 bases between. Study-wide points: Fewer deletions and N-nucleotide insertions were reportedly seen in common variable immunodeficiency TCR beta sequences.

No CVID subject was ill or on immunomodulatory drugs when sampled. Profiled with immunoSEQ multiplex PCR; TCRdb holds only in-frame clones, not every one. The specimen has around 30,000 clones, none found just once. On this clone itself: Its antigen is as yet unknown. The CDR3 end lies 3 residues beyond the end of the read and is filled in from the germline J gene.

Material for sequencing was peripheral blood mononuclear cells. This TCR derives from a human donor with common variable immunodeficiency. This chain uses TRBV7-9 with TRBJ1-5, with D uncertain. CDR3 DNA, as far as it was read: TGTGCCAGCAGCTTACTTTCAGGCGATCAGCCC. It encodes CASSLLSGDQP. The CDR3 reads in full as CASSLLSGDQPQHF.